This entry lists 26 T cell receptor beta chains sequenced from one sample in a study of sequential checkpoint blockade in melanoma. Treatment denoted: randomized to nivolumab then ipilimumab (arm A) or the reverse (arm B). Measured with immunoSEQ multiplex PCR; TCRdb has only the in-frame clones, and not every one. This sample has some 14,000 clones, with around three quarters found just once. The sequencing used CD8+ T cells sorted from blood (inferred from file names), collected from a patient given nivolumab and ipilimumab in sequence. These receptors originate from a human donor with melanoma.

This clone was seen once. This sequence joins TRBV6-1 and TRBJ1-2; 9 nucleotides line up with TRBD1. This CDR3 is built from 14 residues. Germline lookup yields CDR1 MNHNS and CDR2 SASEGT. J gave up 6 bases and V 6 bases, and 8 bases lay outside the gene matches. The CDR3 nucleotides read TGTGCCAGCAGGACACTACAGGGGGCGAATGGCTACACCTTC. Translation: CASRTLQGANGYTF.

This chain uses TRBV7-8 with TRBJ2-7, with 8 positions matching TRBD2. Trimming cost V 5 bases and J 0 bases; bases outside gene matches: 6. Germline V gives CDR1 SGHVS, CDR2 FQNEAQ. The CDR3 length is 15 residues. The CDR3 nucleotides are TGTGCCAGCAGCAGTAGCGGGGCAAGCTCCTACGAGCAGTACTTC. Its protein product is CASSSSGASSYEQYF.

The rearrangement joins TRBV10-3 to TRBJ2-7, with a possible D match to TRBD2 (5 bases). V lost 2 bases, J lost 3 bases, and 8 bases lay in between. The CDR3 contains 13 residues. Germline CDR1 is ENHRY and CDR2 is SYGVKD. The CDR3 is CAISEEGYYEQYF. In nucleotides, the CDR3 is TGTGCCATCAGTGAGGAGGGATACTACGAGCAGTACTTC.

J is TRBJ2-3 and V is TRBV28; the D gene is possibly TRBD2 (5 bases). The CDR3 is 15 amino acids. Germline V gives CDR1 MDHEN, CDR2 SYDVKM. The V end lost 5 bases, the J end lost 2 bases, and 14 bases lay between the germline ends. CDR3 region: CASSRELEVTDTQYF. For the CDR3, the DNA is TGTGCCAGCAGTCGGGAACTAGAGGTCACAGATACGCAGTATTTT.

This rearrangement joins TRBV4-1 to TRBJ2-7; D might be TRBD2 (6 bases). The CDR3 is 15 amino acids. Germline V gene sequence: CDR1 MGHRA, CDR2 YSYEKL. Between the trimmed V and J ends, which lost 0 bases and 2 bases, there was a span of 11 bases. The CDR3 DNA follows: TGCGCCAGCAGCCAAGATTGGCTAGCGCCCTACGAGCAGTACTTC. This gives the protein CASSQDWLAPYEQYF.

V is TRBV4-3 and J is TRBJ2-1, with a possible D match to TRBD2 (5 bases). Germline-derived CDR1 and CDR2 are LGHNA and YSLEER. CDR3 length: 16 amino acids. V lost 4 bases and J 2 bases, leaving 15 bases between the germline ends. The CDR3 loop reads CASSPSGSVTYNEQFF. The CDR3 DNA is TGCGCCAGCAGCCCATCGGGGAGTGTCACCTACAATGAGCAGTTCTTC.

The chain uses TRBV5-8 and TRBJ1-5; tentative D call: TRBD1 (6 bases). The CDR3 spans 16 residues. CDR1 SGHTS and CDR2 YDEGEE come from the germline V gene. V was trimmed by 2 bases and J by 0 bases, leaving 12 bases between them. CDR3 protein: CASSLIDRSSNQPQHF. CDR3 bases: TGTGCCAGCAGCTTAATCGACAGGAGTAGCAATCAGCCCCAGCATTTT.

The chain uses TRBV4-1 and TRBJ2-7; TRBD2 is a possible D gene (6 bases). CDR1 and CDR2 from the germline V gene are MGHRA and YSYEKL. The CDR3 covers 15 residues. V was clipped by 0 bases and J by 0 bases, with 9 bases between them. CDR3 in DNA: TGCGCCAGCAGCCAAGAGACTAGTCGCTCCTACGAGCAGTACTTC. It specifies CASSQETSRSYEQYF.

The CDR3 coding sequence is TGTGCCAGCAGCTTTGGACAGGGCGTTGAGACCCAGTACTTC. This encodes CASSFGQGVETQYF. The rearrangement uses TRBV5-6 and TRBJ2-5; 8 bases map to TRBD1. Germline V gene data show CDR1 as SGHDT and CDR2 as YYEEEE. After removal of 2 bases from V and 5 bases from J, the junction contained 5 bases not matched to a gene. The CDR3 has 14 residues.

The chain carries TRBV4-2 and TRBJ2-3, with 11 positions matching TRBD1. Germline V gives CDR1 LGHNA, CDR2 YNFKEQ. The CDR3 is made up of 16 amino acids. The J segment lost 4 bases and the V segment lost 4 bases, leaving 7 bases of the junction unmatched. The CDR3 DNA follows: TGTGCCAGCAGCCCCCGGACAGGGGGCGGCGCAGATACGCAGTATTTT. This encodes CASSPRTGGGADTQYF.

The chain carries TRBV27 and TRBJ1-3; perhaps TRBD1 as D (5 bases). The V end lost 1 base, the J end lost 0 bases, and 10 bases lay between the germline ends. Germline CDR1 MNHEY, CDR2 SMNVEV (reference sequence). This CDR3 contains 16 residues. The CDR3 coding sequence is TGTGCCAGCAGTTTATATCCAGGGCGCTCTGGAAACACCATATATTTT. Translating gives CASSLYPGRSGNTIYF.

Comment on this clone: The junction departs from germline at one end; a sequencing error may be responsible. The J gene is TRBJ1-2, the V gene TRBV25-1, with D unclear. Per germline, CDR1 MGHDK and CDR2 SYGVNS. This CDR3 spans 11 amino acids. The CDR3 sequence is CASSDINEVLF. CDR3 DNA sequence: TGTGCCAGCAGTGATATTAATGAGGTGCTCTTC.

This chain links TRBV29-1 with TRBJ2-7, with D perhaps TRBD2 (5 bases). V gave up 3 bases and J gave up 0 bases, with 15 bases separating them. Germline V gene lookup returns CDR1 SQVTM and CDR2 ANQGSEA. The CDR3 has 15 residues. The CDR3 DNA reads as TGCAGCGTTGATAGAGGATTCGACTACTCCTACGAGCAGTACTTC. Its protein product is CSVDRGFDYSYEQYF.

The V and J genes are TRBV6-1 and TRBJ2-7; 8 bases agree with TRBD2. The CDR3 is made up of 15 amino acids. In germline, CDR1 is MNHNS, CDR2 SASEGT. J gave up 0 bases and V 2 bases, and 3 bases lay outside the gene matches. CDR3 sequence reads: CASSELSGSSYEQYF. DNA of the CDR3: TGTGCCAGCAGTGAATTGAGCGGGAGCTCCTACGAGCAGTACTTC.

This clone was detected only a few times. J is TRBJ2-7 and V is TRBV14; D is unclear. Germline lookup yields CDR1 SGHDN and CDR2 FVKESK. The ends were cut back, 1 base at V and 3 bases at J, with 10 bases in the middle. CDR3 length: 14 amino acids. CDR3 sequence reads: CASSQGDWIYEQYF. The CDR3 region has the DNA TGTGCCAGCAGCCAAGGAGACTGGATCTACGAGCAGTACTTC. The variable domain in full, completed from reference TRBV14 and TRBJ2-7, reads EAGVTQFPSHSVIEKGQTVTLRCDPISGHDNLYWYRRVMGKEIKFLLHFVKESKQDESGMPNNRFLAERTGGTYSTLKVQPAELEDSGVYFCASSQGDWIYEQYFGPGTRLTVT.

The CDR3 nucleotides are TGTGCCAGCAGTTCCCTAGCGGGAGGGCCCTACGAGCAGTACTTC. Translation: CASSSLAGGPYEQYF. The gene calls are TRBV27 and TRBJ2-7; 12 positions match TRBD2. The CDR3 has 15 residues. Germline CDR1 reads MNHEY; CDR2 reads SMNVEV (reference sequence). Germline trimming cut 4 bases from V and 2 bases from J; bases unmatched to any gene: 3.

The chain employs TRBV7-6 and TRBJ2-7; 10 nucleotides agree with TRBD2. Trimming at V came to 5 bases and at J to 4 bases, leaving 5 bases not matched to a gene. The CDR3 spans 14 residues. The germline CDR1 and CDR2 sequences are SGHVS and FNYEAQ. CDR3 in DNA: TGTGCCAGCAGCGATCCGGGACTAGCGTACGAGCAGTACTTC. Residues: CASSDPGLAYEQYF.

The genes are TRBV27 and TRBJ2-2, with TRBD1 matching 9 bases. The CDR3 extends over 16 amino acids. From germline, CDR1 is MNHEY and CDR2 SMNVEV (reference sequence). Trimming removed 3 bases from V and 4 bases from J; junction bases left unmatched: 6. The CDR3 region is CASSLSPQGATGELFF. CDR3 DNA sequence: TGTGCCAGCAGTTTGTCCCCACAGGGGGCCACCGGGGAGCTGTTTTTT.

The V and J genes are TRBV7-8 and TRBJ2-7; 8 bases match TRBD1. The CDR3 is 16 residues long. CDR1 is SGHVS, CDR2 FQNEAQ, per germline. Trimming took 5 bases from V and 1 from J; bases not matched to a gene: 10. This CDR3 is CASSQTTGTGSYEQYF. In DNA form, the CDR3 reads TGTGCCAGCAGCCAGACGACCGGGACAGGTTCCTACGAGCAGTACTTC.

This chain uses TRBV4-1 with TRBJ2-1; weak D call: TRBD1 (5 bases). Germline V lookup: CDR1 MGHRA, CDR2 YSYEKL. The V end lost 2 bases, the J end lost 7 bases, and 15 bases lay between the germline ends. The CDR3 runs 15 residues. This CDR3 reads CASSQFIGALNEQFF. In DNA, the CDR3 is TGCGCCAGCAGCCAATTCATAGGGGCGCTTAATGAGCAGTTCTTC.

V gene TRBV9 combines with J gene TRBJ2-3; tentative D call: TRBD1 (6 bases). Per germline, CDR1 SGDLS and CDR2 YYNGEE. There are 17 residues in the CDR3. Trimming took off 0 bases at V and 6 bases at J, with 20 bases between the two ends. The CDR3 nucleotides read TGTGCCAGCAGCGTAGCATTTGGGGGCCCGCACATGGATACGCAGTATTTT. Translated: CASSVAFGGPHMDTQYF.

This clone was seen once. The V and J genes are TRBV4-3 and TRBJ1-2, with D perhaps TRBD1 (5 bases). CDR3 length equals 15 residues. Trimming removed 4 bases at V and 7 bases at J, with 19 bases between. Germline CDR1 LGHNA, CDR2 YSLEER. The CDR3 region is CASSPQGEGFFGYTF. The CDR3 DNA reads as TGCGCCAGCAGCCCACAAGGGGAGGGGTTTTTTGGCTACACCTTC.

This clone has just one count. This rearrangement joins TRBV5-1 to TRBJ1-2, with D hard to call. Trimming removed 4 bases at V and 8 bases at J, with 12 bases between. The germline V gene has CDR1 SGHRS and CDR2 YFSETQ. The CDR3 length is 12 residues. The CDR3 is CASSTDAGGYTF. Written as DNA, the CDR3 is TGCGCCAGCAGCACGGATGCGGGCGGCTACACCTTC.

The chain couples TRBV30 to TRBJ2-5, with 7 bases aligning to TRBD2. This CDR3 is built from 15 residues. V lost 3 bases, J lost 2 bases, and 9 bases stayed unmatched. Germline CDR1 and CDR2: GTSNPN and SVGIG (reference sequence). The CDR3 region is CAWSPRDYPQETQYF. CDR3 nucleotides: TGTGCCTGGAGCCCCCGGGACTACCCTCAAGAGACCCAGTACTTC. The full variable domain, its missing parts supplied by reference TRBV30 and TRBJ2-5, is SQTIHQWPATLVQPVGSPLSLECTVEGTSNPNLYWYRQAAGRGLQLLFYSVGIGQISSEVPQNLSASRPQDRQFILSSKKLLLSDSGFYLCAWSPRDYPQETQYFGPGTRLLVL.

The chain carries TRBV4-3 and TRBJ2-7; maybe TRBD2 (5 bases). CDR3 length: 14 amino acids. CDR1 LGHNA and CDR2 YSLEER come from the germline V gene. The germline V and J ends were trimmed by 4 bases and 3 bases, with 13 bases remaining between them. The CDR3 spells CASSPHPGNYEQYF. For the CDR3, the DNA is TGCGCCAGCAGCCCCCACCCGGGAAACTACGAGCAGTACTTC.

The chain uses TRBV19 and TRBJ2-1, with D possibly TRBD1 on 5 matching bases. V was clipped by 8 bases and J by 0 bases, with 11 bases between them. Germline V gene data show CDR1 as LNHDA and CDR2 as SQIVND (reference sequence). This CDR3 spans 14 amino acids. Here the CDR3 reads CASSTTDSYNEQFF. The CDR3 region has the DNA TGTGCCAGTTCTACGACAGACTCCTACAATGAGCAGTTCTTC.